This T cell receptor beta chain was retrieved from a study of T cell responses to AZD1222 COVID-19 vaccine. The study's findings and limits: It should be noted that donors were predominantly white British and more often female, and clonal diversity was possibly underestimated. Spike-specific TCR breadth rose after two AZD1222 doses, and depth rose as well. Spike was spanned by vaccine-associated CD4 TCRs, with dominance at 160-218 and 743-854. Reportedly, nearly half of unique spike TCRs recognized epitopes outside B.1.351/B.1.1.7 mutations.

Sequencing was performed with immunoSEQ multiplex PCR; in TCRdb, only in-frame clones are kept and a portion is missing. The table lists approximately 70,000 clones, roughly 88% of them singletons. The CDR3 is 14 amino acids. Germline loops: CDR1 MDHEN, CDR2 SYDVKM. Trimming took 5 bases from V and 6 from J, leaving 16 bases between them. Concerning this clone: Antigen: not known.

The clonotype originates from an adult who received the MenACWY meningococcal vaccine as a control. The rearrangement links TRBV28 to TRBJ1-2; possible D gene TRBD1, 5 bases. The specimen was peripheral blood, collected 28 days after the second dose of the MenACWY control vaccine. The DNA of the CDR3 is TGTGCCAGCAGTCTCCCCGGGGGGGGAGATGGCTACACCTTC. It encodes CASSLPGGGDGYTF.